These 18 T cell receptor beta chains originate from one sample sequenced in a study of T-cell reconstitution after alpha-beta-depleted transplantation in children. Unique molecular identifiers tagged the TCRbeta library. TCRdb reanalysed the PCR reads using MiXCR and keeps one entry per CDR3 protein. The sample gives around 490,000 distinct CDR3 sequences, 9.5% to 12% of which show up once; about 15% is in the top ten. Specimen: PBMCs, mostly from graft donor cells, collected 180 days after TCRalphabeta/CD19-depleted stem cell transplant. The source of these receptors is a female patient aged 2-9 years who had a stem cell transplant for aplastic anemia, so the T cells may come from the graft donor.

This clonotype showed up many times. The CDR3 bases are TGCAGTGCTAGAGATACCGACAGGGGCTATGGCTACACCTTC. This translates into CSARDTDRGYGYTF. This sequence joins TRBV20-1 and TRBJ1-2; 8 positions match TRBD1. From germline, CDR1 is DFQATT and CDR2 SNEGSKA (reference sequence). V was clipped by 0 bases and J by 4 bases; unmatched bases: 4. This CDR3 is 14 amino acids long.

This clonotype was seen ten or more times. The chain links TRBV5-1 to TRBJ1-4; D gene uncertain. The CDR3 extends over 14 amino acids. The V and J ends lost 0 bases and 3 bases respectively, with 6 bases between them. From germline, CDR1 is SGHRS and CDR2 YFSETQ. The chain's CDR3 is CASSLGASNEKLFF. In DNA, the CDR3 is TGCGCCAGCAGCTTGGGGGCCTCTAATGAAAAACTGTTTTTT.

The chain has TRBV11-2 and TRBJ2-3; 15 positions agree with TRBD2. The CDR3 length is 18 residues. The ends lost 4 bases at V and 0 bases at J; junction bases unmatched: 5. CDR1 is SGHAT and CDR2 is FQNNGV in the germline V gene. CDR3 in amino acids: CASSSGTSGRKSTDTQYF. In nucleotides, the CDR3 is TGTGCCAGCAGCTCGGGGACTAGCGGGAGGAAGAGCACAGATACGCAGTATTTT.

This clonotype was counted at least ten times. V gene TRBV20-1 combines with J gene TRBJ2-7; D is undetermined. The CDR3 is 14 residues long. Deletions cut 4 bases from V and 2 bases from J, with 15 bases between. Germline CDR1 is DFQATT and CDR2 is SNEGSKA (reference sequence). DNA of the CDR3: TGCAGTGCTAATGGGCAGCGAAGGACCTACGAGCAGTACTTC. Its translation is CSANGQRRTYEQYF.

The table lists this clonotype with a few counts. This chain links TRBV28 with TRBJ2-1; possible D gene TRBD2, 6 bases. Germline V gives CDR1 MDHEN, CDR2 SYDVKM. The CDR3 sequence is 15 residues long. Trimming pared 6 bases from V and 2 bases from J, leaving 14 bases between. CDR3 protein: CASSWAGRTYNEQFF. CDR3 nucleotides: TGTGCCAGCAGCTGGGCCGGGAGAACCTACAATGAGCAGTTCTTC. The complete variable domain, with remaining parts taken from reference TRBV28 and TRBJ2-1, reads DVKVTQSSRYLVKRTGEKVFLECVQDMDHENMFWYRQDPGLGLRLIYFSYDVKMKEKGDIPEGYSVSREKKERFSLILESASTNQTSMYLCASSWAGRTYNEQFFGPGTRLTVL.

This clonotype was observed many times. The V gene is TRBV12-3 or TRBV12-4, the J gene TRBJ1-5; possible D gene TRBD1, 5 bases. Trimming stripped 2 bases from V and 6 bases from J, with 8 bases between. The CDR3 length is 13 residues. Here the CDR3 reads CASSLRGGQPQHF. CDR3 nucleotide sequence: TGTGCCAGCAGTTTACGGGGGGGTCAGCCCCAGCATTTT.

This clonotype has at least ten counts. The V call is TRBV12-3 or TRBV12-4, the J call TRBJ2-1, with D possibly matching TRBD2 (6 bases). V gave up 5 bases and J gave up 8 bases, with 13 bases separating them. The CDR3 totals 13 residues. The CDR3 loop is CASSPELADEQFF. CDR3 DNA: TGTGCCAGCAGTCCCGAACTAGCTGATGAGCAGTTCTTC.

This chain uses TRBV5-1 with TRBJ2-7; D is uncertain. CDR1 and CDR2 (germline): SGHRS, YFSETQ. Trimming took 5 bases from V and 0 from J, leaving 9 bases between them. CDR3 size: 13 residues. The DNA for the CDR3 is TGCGCCAGCAGGTTGACTCCCTCCTACGAGCAGTACGTC. Its protein product is CASRLTPSYEQYV.

The rearrangement uses TRBV11-2 and TRBJ2-3; D is perhaps TRBD2 (6 bases). The CDR3 contains 16 residues. The V gene lost 5 bases and the J gene lost 1 base, with 16 bases spanning the gap. Germline assignment: CDR1 SGHAT and CDR2 FQNNGV. The CDR3 nucleotides are TGTGCCAGCAGCCCTAGGGCGGGGACTCGCACAGATACGCAGTATTTT. It translates to CASSPRAGTRTDTQYF.

This clonotype was detected a few times. The chain employs TRBV7-3 and TRBJ2-1; the match to TRBD2 covers 9 bases. Germline CDR1 is SGHTA and CDR2 is FQGTGA. V lost 2 bases, J lost 6 bases, and 8 bases stayed unmatched. The CDR3 has 16 residues. CDR3 coding DNA: TGTGCCAGCAGCTTACTAGCGGGATCCCCCTCCAATGAGCAGTTCTTC. This encodes CASSLLAGSPSNEQFF.

In this sample, this clonotype turned up a few times. The V gene is TRBV27, the J gene TRBJ1-2, with TRBD1 matching over 8 bases. In germline, CDR1 is MNHEY, CDR2 SMNVEV (reference sequence). The CDR3 is 12 amino acids. The V gene end was trimmed by 8 bases and the J gene end by 4 bases; junction bases not matched to a gene: 3. The CDR3 reads CASGTGFYGYTF. CDR3 sequence (DNA): TGTGCCAGCGGGACAGGATTCTATGGCTACACCTTC.

The chain combines TRBV12-3 or TRBV12-4 with TRBJ2-2; the D is unclear. V lost 5 bases and J 1 base, leaving 11 bases between the germline ends. The CDR3 has 15 amino acids. The CDR3 reads CASSHPQQNTGELFF. In DNA form, the CDR3 reads TGTGCCAGCAGTCACCCGCAGCAGAACACCGGGGAGCTGTTTTTT.

The CDR3 DNA is TGTGCCAGCAGCCCCCGCGGTGGGGATTCACCCCTCCACTTT. The encoded protein is CASSPRGGDSPLHF. The chain carries TRBV9 and TRBJ1-6; D is unclear. This CDR3 is 14 amino acids long. The V gene lost 4 bases and the J gene lost 8 bases, with 13 bases spanning the gap. Germline V lookup: CDR1 SGDLS, CDR2 YYNGEE.

This clonotype turned up a few times. The chain is built from TRBV20-1 and TRBJ1-5; D call uncertain. The CDR3 loop spans 13 amino acids. The germline V gene encodes CDR1 DFQATT and CDR2 SNEGSKA (reference sequence). The V end lost 3 bases, the J end lost 5 bases, and 11 bases lay between the germline ends. The CDR3 loop reads CSASRNLDQPQHF. CDR3 bases: TGCAGTGCTAGCAGGAACCTCGATCAGCCCCAGCATTTT.

This clonotype was observed a few times. This chain links TRBV20-1 with TRBJ2-1; no firm D call. The CDR3 length is 11 residues. CDR1 and CDR2 from the germline V gene are DFQATT and SNEGSKA (reference sequence). V shed 3 bases and J shed 4 bases, with 4 bases lying between them. The CDR3 bases are TGCAGTGCTAGTCCGTACAATGAGCAGTTCTTC. Translation gives CSASPYNEQFF.

V gene TRBV12-3 or TRBV12-4 combines with J gene TRBJ2-2; D possibly corresponds to TRBD2 (7 bases). This CDR3 has 16 residues. The V gene lost 6 bases and the J gene lost 0 bases, with 14 bases spanning the gap. The CDR3 region has the DNA TGTGCCAGCAGACGAAGGGGGGGGACGAACACCGGGGAGCTGTTTTTT. Translation: CASRRRGGTNTGELFF.

This clonotype was picked up many times. The V call is TRBV5-6, the J call TRBJ2-7; 13 bases fit TRBD2. V gave up 4 bases and J gave up 3 bases; unmatched junction bases: 4. Germline V gene sequence: CDR1 SGHDT, CDR2 YYEEEE. The CDR3 is 15 amino acids. DNA for the CDR3: TGTGCCAGCAGCCTCGGGACTAGCGGGAACTACGAGCAGTACGTC. Protein product: CASSLGTSGNYEQYV.

This clonotype has only a few counts. The genes are TRBV5-8 and TRBJ1-5, with D possibly being TRBD1 (5 bases). CDR3 length equals 13 residues. Trimming removed 1 base at V and 8 bases at J, with 10 bases between. CDR1 and CDR2 from the germline V gene are SGHTS and YDEGEE. The CDR3 protein is CASSLLRGEPQHF. DNA of the CDR3: TGTGCCAGCAGCTTGCTTAGGGGTGAGCCCCAGCATTTT.